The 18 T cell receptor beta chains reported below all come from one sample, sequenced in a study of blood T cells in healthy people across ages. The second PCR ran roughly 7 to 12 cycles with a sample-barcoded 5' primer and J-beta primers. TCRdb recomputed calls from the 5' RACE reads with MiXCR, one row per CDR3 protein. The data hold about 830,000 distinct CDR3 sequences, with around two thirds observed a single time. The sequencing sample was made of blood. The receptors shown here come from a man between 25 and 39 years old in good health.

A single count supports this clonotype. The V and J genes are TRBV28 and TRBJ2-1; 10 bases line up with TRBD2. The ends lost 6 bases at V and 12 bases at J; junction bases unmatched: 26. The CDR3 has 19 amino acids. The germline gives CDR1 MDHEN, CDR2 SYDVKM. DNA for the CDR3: TGTGCCAGCAGCGTACCTTCGGGACTAGCGCGTATCGCCCTCGGGGGGCAGTTCTTC. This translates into CASSVPSGLARIALGGQFF.

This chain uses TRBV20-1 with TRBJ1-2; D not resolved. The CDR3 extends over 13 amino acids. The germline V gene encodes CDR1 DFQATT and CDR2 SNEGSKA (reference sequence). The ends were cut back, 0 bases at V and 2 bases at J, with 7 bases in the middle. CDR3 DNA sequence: TGCAGTGCTAGAGATCTGAGAAACTATGGCTACACCTTC. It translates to CSARDLRNYGYTF.

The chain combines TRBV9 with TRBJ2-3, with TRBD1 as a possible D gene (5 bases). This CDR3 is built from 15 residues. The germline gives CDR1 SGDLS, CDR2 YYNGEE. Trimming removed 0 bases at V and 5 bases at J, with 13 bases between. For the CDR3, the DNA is TGTGCCAGCAGCGTAGGTGACAGTGTAAGAGATACGCAGTATTTT. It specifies CASSVGDSVRDTQYF.

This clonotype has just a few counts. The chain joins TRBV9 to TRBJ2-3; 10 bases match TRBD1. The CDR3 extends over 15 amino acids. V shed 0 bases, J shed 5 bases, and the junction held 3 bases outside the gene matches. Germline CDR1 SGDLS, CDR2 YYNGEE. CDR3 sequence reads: CASSVVGDRGDTQYF. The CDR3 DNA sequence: TGTGCCAGCAGCGTAGTGGGGGACAGGGGAGATACGCAGTATTTT.

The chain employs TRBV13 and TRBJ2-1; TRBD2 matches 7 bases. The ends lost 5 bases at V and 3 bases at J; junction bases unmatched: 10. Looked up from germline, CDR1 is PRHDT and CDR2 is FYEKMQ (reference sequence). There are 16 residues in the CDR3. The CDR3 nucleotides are TGTGCCAGCAGCCCCCTAATGGGCGGGGGCTACAATGAGCAGTTCTTC. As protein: CASSPLMGGGYNEQFF.

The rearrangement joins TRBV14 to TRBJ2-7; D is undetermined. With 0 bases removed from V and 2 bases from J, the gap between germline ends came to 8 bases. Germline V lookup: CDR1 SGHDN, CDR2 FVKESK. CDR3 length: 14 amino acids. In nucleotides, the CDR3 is TGTGCCAGCAGCCAAGAGTGGGGAACCTACGAGCAGTACTTC. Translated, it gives CASSQEWGTYEQYF.

CDR3 protein: CASSAPGTGRIEQYF. CDR3 sequence (DNA): TGTGCCAGCAGCGCGCCCGGGACAGGGAGGATTGAGCAGTACTTC. The chain is built from TRBV9 and TRBJ2-7; 9 bases line up with TRBD1. V lost 3 bases, J lost 7 bases, and 11 bases stayed unmatched. Germline V lookup: CDR1 SGDLS, CDR2 YYNGEE. The CDR3 runs 15 residues.

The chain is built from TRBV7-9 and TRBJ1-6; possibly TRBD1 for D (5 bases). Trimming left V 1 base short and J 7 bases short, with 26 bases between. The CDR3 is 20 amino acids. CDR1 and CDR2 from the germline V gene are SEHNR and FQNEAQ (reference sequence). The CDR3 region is CASSLGVEDEMTVRNSPLHF. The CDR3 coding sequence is TGTGCCAGCAGCTTAGGAGTAGAGGACGAGATGACAGTCCGAAATTCACCCCTCCACTTT.

CDR3 DNA sequence: TGTGCCAGCAGTGAAGAGGGACAGAACTACAATGAGCAGTTCTTC. This gives the protein CASSEEGQNYNEQFF. The chain recombines TRBV2 with TRBJ2-1; 7 bases match TRBD1. V lost 1 base to trimming and J lost 3 bases; unmatched junction nucleotides: 3. In germline, CDR1 is SNHLY, CDR2 FYNNEI. The CDR3 has 15 residues.

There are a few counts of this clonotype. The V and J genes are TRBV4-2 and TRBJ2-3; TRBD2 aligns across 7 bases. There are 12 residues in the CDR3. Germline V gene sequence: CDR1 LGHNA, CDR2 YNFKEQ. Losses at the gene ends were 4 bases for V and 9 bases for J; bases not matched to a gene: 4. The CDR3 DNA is TGTGCCAGCAGCCGACTAGCCGAGACGCAGTATTTT. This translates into CASSRLAETQYF.

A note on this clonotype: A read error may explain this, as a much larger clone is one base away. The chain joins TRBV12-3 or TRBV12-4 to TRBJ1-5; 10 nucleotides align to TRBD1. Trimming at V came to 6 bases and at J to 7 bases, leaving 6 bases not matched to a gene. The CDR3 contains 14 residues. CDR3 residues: CASSPGTGEQPQHF. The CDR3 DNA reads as TGTGCCAGCAGCCCCGGGACAGGGGAACAGCCCCAGCATTTT.

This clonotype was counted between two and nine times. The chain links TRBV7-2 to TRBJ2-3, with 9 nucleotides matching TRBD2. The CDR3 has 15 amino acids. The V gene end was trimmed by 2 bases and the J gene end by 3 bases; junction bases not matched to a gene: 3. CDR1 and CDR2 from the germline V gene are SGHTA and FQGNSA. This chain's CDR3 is CASSLLAGVTDTQYF. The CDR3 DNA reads TGTGCCAGCAGCTTATTAGCGGGGGTGACAGATACGCAGTATTTT. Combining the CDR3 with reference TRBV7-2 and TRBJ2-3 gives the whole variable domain GAGVSQSPSNKVTEKGKDVELRCDPISGHTALYWYRQSLGQGLEFLIYFQGNSAPDKSGLPSDRFSAERTGGSVSTLTIQRTQQEDSAVYLCASSLLAGVTDTQYFGPGTRLTVL.

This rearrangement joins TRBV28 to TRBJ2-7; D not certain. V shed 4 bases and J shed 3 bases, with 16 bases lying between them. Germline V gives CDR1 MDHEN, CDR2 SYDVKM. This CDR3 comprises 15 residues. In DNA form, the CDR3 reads TGTGCCAGCAGTTCGCCGGGCCGGCCCAACTACGAGCAGTACTTC. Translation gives CASSSPGRPNYEQYF.

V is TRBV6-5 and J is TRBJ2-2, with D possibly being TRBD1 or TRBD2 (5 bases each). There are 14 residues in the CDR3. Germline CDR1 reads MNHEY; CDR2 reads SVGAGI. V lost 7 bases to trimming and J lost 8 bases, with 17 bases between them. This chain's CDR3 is CASNPGSTGGELFF. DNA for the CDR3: TGTGCCAGCAACCCAGGGTCCACGGGGGGGGAGCTGTTTTTT.

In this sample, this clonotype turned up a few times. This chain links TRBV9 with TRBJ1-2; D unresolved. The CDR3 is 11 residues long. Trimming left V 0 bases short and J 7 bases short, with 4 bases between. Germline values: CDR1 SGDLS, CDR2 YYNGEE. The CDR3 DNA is TGTGCCAGCAGCGTAGGGGGTGGCTACACCTTC. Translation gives CASSVGGGYTF.

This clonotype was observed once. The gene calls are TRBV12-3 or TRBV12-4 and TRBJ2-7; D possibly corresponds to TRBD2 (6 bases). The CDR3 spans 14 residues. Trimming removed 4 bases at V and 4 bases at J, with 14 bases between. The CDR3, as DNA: TGTGCCAGCAGTTGGGGGGTCGGGCTGTACGAGCAGTACTTC. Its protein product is CASSWGVGLYEQYF.

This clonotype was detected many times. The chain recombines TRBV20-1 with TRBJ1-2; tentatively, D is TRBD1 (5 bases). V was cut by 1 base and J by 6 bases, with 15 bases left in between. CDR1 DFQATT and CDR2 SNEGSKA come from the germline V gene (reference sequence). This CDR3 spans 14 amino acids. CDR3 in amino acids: CSARVPGRKDGYTF. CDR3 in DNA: TGCAGTGCTAGAGTCCCAGGGCGAAAGGATGGCTACACCTTC.

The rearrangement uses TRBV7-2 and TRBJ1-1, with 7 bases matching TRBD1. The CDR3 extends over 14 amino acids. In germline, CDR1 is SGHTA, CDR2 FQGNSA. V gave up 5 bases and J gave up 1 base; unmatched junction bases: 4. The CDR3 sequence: CASSTRQGNTEAFF. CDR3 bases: TGTGCCAGCAGCACCCGACAGGGGAACACTGAAGCTTTCTTT.